One sample yielded the 16 T cell receptor beta chains listed below, sequenced in a study of blood T cell repertoires in COVID-19. Generated by immunoSEQ multiplex PCR, the TCRdb table keeps only in-frame clones and is missing some. The top ten clones hold about 23% of a sample with approximately 90,000 clones, approximately 81% of them seen once. Sequenced: peripheral blood. These TCRs come from a man aged 80 or over with active or convalescent COVID-19.

This chain joins TRBV7-9 and TRBJ1-3; no reliable D call. Germline V gene lookup returns CDR1 SEHNR and CDR2 FQNEAQ (reference sequence). Deletions cut 5 bases from V and 4 bases from J, with 12 bases between. The CDR3 contains 14 residues. The CDR3 loop is CASSPLAGGNTIYF. The CDR3 nucleotides are TGTGCCAGCAGCCCCCTGGCGGGCGGAAACACCATATATTTT.

The chain is built from TRBV16 and TRBJ1-4; perhaps TRBD1 as D (5 bases). Trimming removed 4 bases from V and 8 bases from J, with 11 bases in between. CDR3 length: 13 residues. Germline values: CDR1 KGHSY, CDR2 FQNENV. CDR3 nucleotides: TGTGCCAGCAGCCCCCTGACAGACGAAAAACTGTTTTTT. Its translation is CASSPLTDEKLFF.

This rearrangement joins TRBV7-2 to TRBJ1-1; D uncertain. The CDR3 sequence is 14 residues long. V lost 1 base and J lost 4, with 10 bases in between. CDR1 is SGHTA, CDR2 FQGNSA, per germline. CDR3 loop: CASSLGLLSTEAFF. In DNA form, the CDR3 reads TGTGCCAGCAGCTTAGGACTTTTGAGCACTGAAGCTTTCTTT. Filled out from reference TRBV7-2 and TRBJ1-1, the complete variable domain reads GAGVSQSPSNKVTEKGKDVELRCDPISGHTALYWYRQSLGQGLEFLIYFQGNSAPDKSGLPSDRFSAERTGGSVSTLTIQRTQQEDSAVYLCASSLGLLSTEAFFGQGTRLTVV.

V is TRBV5-4 and J is TRBJ2-2; TRBD1 agrees at 9 bases. J lost 5 bases, V lost 0 bases, and 5 bases had no gene match. Germline V gene sequence: CDR1 SGHNT, CDR2 YYREEE (reference sequence). This CDR3 is 16 amino acids long. CDR3 nucleotides: TGTGCCAGCAGCTTGGAACAGGGGGCGCAAACCGGGGAGCTGTTTTTT. Translation gives CASSLEQGAQTGELFF. Supplemented by reference TRBV5-4 and TRBJ2-2, the full variable domain reads ETGVTQSPTHLIKTRGQQVTLRCSSQSGHNTVSWYQQALGQGPQFIFQYYREEENGRGNFPPRFSGLQFPNYSSELNVNALELDDSALYLCASSLEQGAQTGELFFGEGSRLTVL.

The table lists this clone with a count of one. The chain has TRBV6-2 or TRBV6-3 and TRBJ1-1; D gene uncertain. Trimming left V 2 bases short and J 3 bases short, with 16 bases between. From germline, CDR1 is MNHEY and CDR2 SVGEGT. This CDR3 is 16 amino acids long. The CDR3: CASSYGGLKLDTEAFF. In DNA form, the CDR3 reads TGTGCCAGCAGTTACGGAGGCCTTAAGTTGGACACTGAAGCTTTCTTT.

V and J are TRBV30 and TRBJ2-3, with 9 bases lining up with TRBD2. CDR3 length: 14 residues. CDR1 and CDR2 from the germline V gene are GTSNPN and SVGIG (reference sequence). The junction had 12 bases not matched to a gene; V was cut back by 7 bases and J by 7 bases. CDR3 amino acids: CAFRLAGRGNTQYF. The CDR3, as DNA: TGTGCCTTCCGGCTAGCGGGGCGCGGGAATACGCAGTATTTT.

The chain uses TRBV6-4 and TRBJ1-2; 9 nucleotides match TRBD1. Losses at the gene ends were 2 bases for V and 7 bases for J; bases not matched to a gene: 5. The CDR3 has 14 amino acids. Germline V gives CDR1 MRHNA, CDR2 SNTAGT. The CDR3 DNA reads TGTGCCAGCAGTGACGGGACAGGGATCGGTGGCTACACCTTC. This sequence encodes CASSDGTGIGGYTF.

The rearrangement joins TRBV2 to TRBJ1-2; 10 bases fit TRBD1. J was trimmed by 4 bases and V by 5 bases; bases with no gene match: 4. The CDR3 totals 14 residues. Germline V lookup: CDR1 SNHLY, CDR2 FYNNEI. The CDR3, as DNA: TGTGCCAGCAGTCAAAGGACAGGGGGCTATGGCTACACCTTC. Translated: CASSQRTGGYGYTF.

The V call is TRBV27, the J call TRBJ2-1, with D maybe TRBD2 (5 bases). The CDR3 consists of 17 residues. In germline, CDR1 is MNHEY, CDR2 SMNVEV (reference sequence). V shed 3 bases and J shed 1 base, with 16 bases lying between them. The DNA of the CDR3 is TGTGCCAGCAGTTTTTCTACCGGTGGGAGTTCCTACAATGAGCAGTTCTTC. Protein: CASSFSTGGSSYNEQFF.

V gene TRBV2 combines with J gene TRBJ1-4; D unclear. The CDR3 is 15 residues long. Trimming took off 5 bases at V and 0 bases at J, with 10 bases between the two ends. Germline-derived CDR1 and CDR2 are SNHLY and FYNNEI. CDR3: CASSTRTPTNEKLFF. CDR3 bases: TGTGCCAGCAGTACCCGCACACCAACTAATGAAAAACTGTTTTTT. The full variable domain, with the rest looked up from reference TRBV2 and TRBJ1-4, is EPEVTQTPSHQVTQMGQEVILRCVPISNHLYFYWYRQILGQKVEFLVSFYNNEISEKSEIFDDQFSVERPDGSNFTLKIRSTKLEDSAMYFCASSTRTPTNEKLFFGSGTQLSVL.

The chain has TRBV10-3 and TRBJ1-1; the D is unclear. The CDR3 extends over 15 amino acids. Trimming took off 5 bases at V and 2 bases at J, with 15 bases between the two ends. Per the germline V gene, CDR1 is ENHRY and CDR2 is SYGVKD. CDR3: CAISSSGSVNTEAFF. Here the CDR3 DNA reads TGTGCCATCAGTTCATCCGGGTCCGTCAACACTGAAGCTTTCTTT.

V and J are TRBV10-3 and TRBJ2-2, with a possible D match to TRBD1 (5 bases). Trimming left V 10 bases short and J 4 bases short, with 19 bases between. The V gene's germline CDR1 is ENHRY and CDR2 SYGVKD. The CDR3 has 15 residues. The CDR3 region has the DNA TGTGCCACCGCCCCAGGGTTTAAAATCACCGGGGAGCTGTTTTTT. Translation: CATAPGFKITGELFF.

The V gene is TRBV24-1, the J gene TRBJ2-7; 10 bases line up with TRBD1. The CDR3 sequence is 16 residues long. The V gene end was trimmed by 3 bases and the J gene end by 6 bases; junction bases not matched to a gene: 10. Germline CDR1 reads KGHDR; CDR2 reads SFDVKD. CDR3 DNA: TGTGCCACCAGTGATAGGGGGGGACAGGGGCCCCTCGAGCAGTACTTC. Translation: CATSDRGGQGPLEQYF.

The V call is TRBV18, the J call TRBJ2-5, with 8 positions matching TRBD1. Per the germline V gene, CDR1 is KGHSH and CDR2 is LQKENI. V lost 3 bases, J lost 4 bases, and 4 bases stayed unmatched. The CDR3 is 14 residues long. CDR3 DNA sequence: TGTGCCAGCTCACCGCGGGGACAGGTAGAGACCCAGTACTTC. Translating gives CASSPRGQVETQYF.

This chain links TRBV6-5 with TRBJ2-1; possibly TRBD2 for D (6 bases). The ends were cut back, 7 bases at V and 9 bases at J, with 10 bases in the middle. This CDR3 has 11 residues. In germline, CDR1 is MNHEY, CDR2 SVGAGI. The CDR3 nucleotides read TGTGCCAGCACGGGGGTAGGTGAGCAGTTCTTC. This encodes CASTGVGEQFF.

The chain is built from TRBV2 and TRBJ1-5, with D possibly being TRBD1 (5 bases). V was pared by 0 bases and J by 0 bases, with 12 bases between. Germline V CDR1 and CDR2: SNHLY, FYNNEI. The CDR3 is 17 residues long. In DNA form, the CDR3 reads TGTGCCAGCAGTGAAGCGTTTGACAGCTATAGCAATCAGCCCCAGCATTTT. Translated, it gives CASSEAFDSYSNQPQHF. Filled out from reference TRBV2 and TRBJ1-5, the complete variable domain reads EPEVTQTPSHQVTQMGQEVILRCVPISNHLYFYWYRQILGQKVEFLVSFYNNEISEKSEIFDDQFSVERPDGSNFTLKIRSTKLEDSAMYFCASSEAFDSYSNQPQHFGDGTRLSIL.